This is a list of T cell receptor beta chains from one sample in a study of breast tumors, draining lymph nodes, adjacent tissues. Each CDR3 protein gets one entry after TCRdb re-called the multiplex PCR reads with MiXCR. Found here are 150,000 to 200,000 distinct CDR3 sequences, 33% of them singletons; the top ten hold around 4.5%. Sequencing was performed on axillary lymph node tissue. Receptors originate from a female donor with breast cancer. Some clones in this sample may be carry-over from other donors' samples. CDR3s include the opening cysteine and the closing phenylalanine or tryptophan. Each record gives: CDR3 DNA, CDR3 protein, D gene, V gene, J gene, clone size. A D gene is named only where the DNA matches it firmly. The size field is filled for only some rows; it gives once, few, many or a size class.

TGTGCCAGCAGCGCCGAGTGGGTTATTGGGGCCGGGGAGCTGTTTTTT,CASSAEWVIGAGELFF,-,TRBV5-5,TRBJ2-2,many
TGTGCCAGCAGCCAAGGACAGGCCAACTATGGCTACACCTTC,CASSQGQANYGYTF,TRBD1,TRBV5-4,TRBJ1-2,many
TGTACCAGCAGTGAAGGAAATCAGCCCCAGCATTTT,CTSSEGNQPQHF,-,TRBV6-1,TRBJ1-5,-
TGTGCTAGTGGTTTAAGGGTGGTGGGTGAAAAACTGTTTTTT,CASGLRVVGEKLFF,-,TRBV12-5,TRBJ1-4,-
TGTGCCAGCAGTTTGAGACAGGGGAACACTGAAGCTTTCTTT,CASSLRQGNTEAFF,TRBD1,TRBV12-3/TRBV12-4,TRBJ1-1,-
TGTGCCAGCAGCTTTGGACCGAGAAACACTGAAGCTTTCTTT,CASSFGPRNTEAFF,-,TRBV7-9,TRBJ1-1,-
TGTGCCTGGAGTGCGGCGGGAGGGGGCAATCAGCCCCAGCATTTT,CAWSAAGGGNQPQHF,-,TRBV30,TRBJ1-5,many
TGTGCCAGCAGTTCACTAGCGGGGGGGCGGGATACGCAGTATTTT,CASSSLAGGRDTQYF,TRBD2,TRBV12-3/TRBV12-4,TRBJ2-3,many
TGTGCCAGCAGCTCATCTCGACGGATGGCTAACTATGGCTACACCTTC,CASSSSRRMANYGYTF,-,TRBV13,TRBJ1-2,many
TGTGCCAGCAGGGCCCATAACTCCTACGAGCAGTACTTC,CASRAHNSYEQYF,-,TRBV6-5,TRBJ2-7,many
TGCGCCAGCAGCTGGCCGGGACTAGCTCCCCTGAGCTCCTACAATGAGCAGTTCTTC,CASSWPGLAPLSSYNEQFF,TRBD2,TRBV4-1,TRBJ2-1,many
TGTGCCAGCAGCCTCCGGACAGGGCCGCTAAACACTGAAGCTTTCTTT,CASSLRTGPLNTEAFF,TRBD1,TRBV5-8,TRBJ1-1,-
TGTGCCAGCGGGAGGCGAAGTGAAAAACTGTTTTTT,CASGRRSEKLFF,-,TRBV28,TRBJ1-4,many
TGCGCCAGCAGCTTTAAGCGGGAGACCCAGTACTTC,CASSFKRETQYF,-,TRBV5-1,TRBJ2-5,-
TGTGCTAGGGCTCCCACGGGGTCAGAGACCCAGTACTTC,CARAPTGSETQYF,-,TRBV7-2,TRBJ2-5,-
TGTGCCACCAGTGTATCCACTAACTATGGCCACACCTTC,CATSVSTNYGHTF,-,TRBV24-1,TRBJ1-2,-
TGCAGTGCTAGCCCCCCGGGGCGAAGGGACAATGAGCAGTTCTTC,CSASPPGRRDNEQFF,-,TRBV20-1,TRBJ2-1,many
TGCAGTGCTAGAGATCGTCTCAGCTTTAAGACTAGCGGGATGGACGAGCAGTACTTC,CSARDRLSFKTSGMDEQYF,TRBD2,TRBV20-1,TRBJ2-7,many
TGTGCCAGTGAGTTCCTCCCAGGAGCCGATCAGCCCCAGCATTTT,CASEFLPGADQPQHF,-,TRBV19,TRBJ1-5,many
TGTGCCAGCAGCGCGGGAGATAACACCGGGGAGCTGTTTTTT,CASSAGDNTGELFF,TRBD2,TRBV7-2,TRBJ2-2,once
TGTGCCACCGGATTAACAGGGGGCAATGAGCAGTTCTTC,CATGLTGGNEQFF,TRBD1,TRBV19,TRBJ2-1,many
TGTGCCAGCAGGACCGACTATAATTCACCCCTCCACTTT,CASRTDYNSPLHF,-,TRBV2,TRBJ1-6,many
TGTGCCACCAGCAGAGATCATTTCCTATTGGGCAATCAGCCCCAGCATTTT,CATSRDHFLLGNQPQHF,-,TRBV15,TRBJ1-5,many
TGCAGTGCTAGAAGTGACAGGGTTTCTGAAGCTTTCTTT,CSARSDRVSEAFF,TRBD1,TRBV20-1,TRBJ1-1,few
TGTGCCAGCAGCAGCAGCGGGGCGGCCCAAGAGACCCAGTACTTC,CASSSSGAAQETQYF,TRBD2,TRBV5-5,TRBJ2-5,-
TGTGCCAGCAGTCGTACGCGGGGTTTTTCTACGCAGTATTTT,CASSRTRGFSTQYF,-,TRBV3-1,TRBJ2-3,few
TGTGCCAGCAGACAGGGTGATAGCTCCTACGAGCAGTACTTC,CASRQGDSSYEQYF,-,TRBV4-2,TRBJ2-7,many
TGTGCCAGTAGTATAACGCCAGGGAAACAGCCCCAGCATTTT,CASSITPGKQPQHF,-,TRBV19,TRBJ1-5,many
TGTGCCGTGCGGGGGATTACAGGGTCCTATGGCTACACCTTC,CAVRGITGSYGYTF,-,TRBV7-3,TRBJ1-2,many
TGCAGCGGGGGACAGGGGGGAACAGATACGCAGTATTTT,CSGGQGGTDTQYF,TRBD1,TRBV29-1,TRBJ2-3,many
TGCAGTGCTAGCGGGTGGGCTAGCTACGACAATGAAAAACTGTTTTTT,CSASGWASYDNEKLFF,-,TRBV20-1,TRBJ1-4,-